These T cell receptor beta chains were read from a single sample in a study of beta chain features in type 1 diabetes. Clones were sequenced by immunoSEQ multiplex PCR, and TCRdb holds only the in-frame ones, with some missing. The table records about 350,000 clones, about 20% of them present only once. The sample consisted of naive CD4+ T cells from blood. The receptors were gathered from a woman aged 18-29 years in good health. Both conserved end residues are part of each CDR3. D genes are given only for firm matches. Some rows have no size entry. The others give once, few or many, or a class for an expanded clone.

TRBV7-2	TRBJ1-1	-	few	CASSRPGGLTEAFF	TGTGCCAGCAGCCGCCCTGGGGGGTTGACTGAAGCTTTCTTT
TRBV7-9	TRBJ1-3	-	few	CASTRNGESGNTIYF	TGTGCCAGCACCAGAAACGGGGAATCTGGAAACACCATATATTTT
TRBV19	TRBJ2-2	-	few	CASSPQATLTGELFF	TGTGCCAGTAGTCCGCAGGCCACCTTAACCGGGGAGCTGTTTTTT
TRBV15	TRBJ1-6	-	-	CATSRDWSGALHF	TGTGCCACCAGCAGAGATTGGTCCGGGGCCCTCCACTTT
TRBV2	TRBJ2-3	-	once	CASSGSRGTDTQYF	TGTGCCAGCAGTGGTTCTAGAGGAACAGATACGCAGTATTTT
TRBV4-2	TRBJ1-2	TRBD1	few	CASSHKGAYGYTF	TGTGCCAGCAGCCACAAGGGGGCCTATGGCTACACCTTC
TRBV2	TRBJ1-1	-	few	CASSDRTEAFF	TGTGCCAGCAGTGACAGGACTGAAGCTTTCTTT
TRBV9	TRBJ2-7	TRBD1	few	CASSVEGDRYYEQYF	TGTGCCAGCAGCGTCGAGGGGGACAGGTACTACGAGCAGTACTTC
TRBV27	TRBJ2-7	TRBD1	few	CASSETGGSYEQYF	TGTGCCAGCAGTGAGACAGGGGGCTCCTACGAGCAGTACTTC
TRBV6-6	TRBJ2-5	TRBD1	few	CASSYGQGRETQYF	TGTGCCAGCAGTTACGGACAGGGACGGGAGACCCAGTACTTC
TRBV27	TRBJ2-7	-	-	CASSSTRWRDHEQYF	TGTGCCAGCAGTTCCACCAGATGGAGGGACCACGAGCAGTACTTC
TRBV5-1	TRBJ2-7	-	-	CASSLSGAGYEQYF	TGCGCCAGCAGCTTGTCGGGTGCCGGCTACGAGCAGTACTTC
TRBV11-2	TRBJ1-1	-	-	CASSQQGGNTEAFF	TGTGCCAGCAGCCAACAAGGGGGGAACACTGAAGCTTTCTTT
TRBV5-1	TRBJ1-4	-	-	CASSLNFRVRNEKLFF	TGCGCCAGCAGCTTGAATTTCAGGGTTCGGAATGAAAAACTGTTTTTT
TRBV4-1	TRBJ2-3	-	few	CASSPSSGMTTDTQYF	TGCGCCAGCAGCCCGTCCAGCGGAATGACCACAGATACGCAGTATTTT
TRBV10-3	TRBJ2-7	TRBD1	-	CAISGETGIEQYF	TGTGCCATCAGTGGGGAGACAGGGATCGAGCAGTACTTC
TRBV5-8	TRBJ1-2	-	once	CASSYSGYGYTF	TGTGCCAGCAGTTATTCAGGTTATGGCTACACCTTC
TRBV2	TRBJ2-7	TRBD1	few	CASSPGTGSYEQYF	TGTGCCAGCAGCCCCGGGACAGGGTCCTACGAGCAGTACTTC
TRBV18	TRBJ2-5	-	few	CASSPLQGTETQYF	TGTGCCAGCTCACCCTTACAGGGAACAGAGACCCAGTACTTC
TRBV7-6	TRBJ2-7	-	few	CASSHGLRGRYEQYF	TGTGCCAGCAGCCACGGGCTCAGGGGGAGGTACGAGCAGTACTTC
TRBV5-1	TRBJ2-2	TRBD1	few	CASSLTGATGELFF	TGCGCCAGCAGCTTGACAGGGGCCACCGGGGAGCTGTTTTTT
TRBV29-1	TRBJ1-4	-	-	CSVASSRDEKLFF	TGCAGCGTTGCGAGCAGTCGGGATGAAAAACTGTTTTTT
TRBV7-9	TRBJ1-2	TRBD1	-	CASSLRRQGAPYGYTF	TGTGCCAGCAGCTTAAGGCGGCAGGGGGCCCCCTATGGCTACACCTTC
TRBV29-1	TRBJ2-1	TRBD1	-	CSVVAPPRQGTASRPRGYNEQFF	TGCAGCGTCGTCGCCCCACCCAGACAAGGGACAGCTTCCCGTCCCCGGGGTTACAATGAGCAGTTCTTC
TRBV5-1	TRBJ2-4	-	-	CASSLLAAAKNIQYF	TGCGCCAGCAGCTTGCTTGCTGCGGCCAAAAACATTCAGTACTTC